The 32 T cell receptor beta chains below all came from one sample that was sequenced in a study of regulatory T cells in long-lasting Graves disease. Library construction for TCR beta used iRepertoire HTBI primers and Arm-PCR of CDR3 regions. TCRdb fed the multiplex PCR reads into MiXCR, producing one record per CDR3 protein. Of about 460,000 distinct CDR3 sequences in the sample, around a fifth were seen once. The time point here: persistent/refractory GD, antithyroid drugs over 5 years with positive TRAb. From RNA extracted from PBMCs, the TCR library was made. Specimen: peripheral blood mononuclear cells (PBMCs), collected when the disease was refractory, from a patient treated with antithyroid drugs. Receptor source: a female donor with Graves disease.

Many counts were recorded for this clonotype. CDR3: CASNGQGRQPQHF. CDR3 bases: TGTGCCAGCAATGGACAGGGCAGACAGCCCCAGCATTTT. The rearrangement links TRBV12-3 or TRBV12-4 to TRBJ1-5, with 8 bases fitting TRBD1. The CDR3 runs 13 residues. Unmatched junction bases numbered 6, after V lost 7 bases and J lost 7 bases.

The chain has TRBV5-1 and TRBJ2-7; 8 nucleotides align to TRBD2. J was trimmed by 4 bases and V by 5 bases; bases with no gene match: 5. Germline V gene lookup returns CDR1 SGHRS and CDR2 YFSETQ. The CDR3 is 13 residues long. The CDR3 DNA sequence: TGCGCCAGCAGAGGTAGCGGGATGTACGAGCAGTACTTC. Residues: CASRGSGMYEQYF. The variable domain in full, completed from reference TRBV5-1 and TRBJ2-7, reads KAGVTQTPRYLIKTRGQQVTLSCSPISGHRSVSWYQQTPGQGLQFLFEYFSETQRNKGNFPGRFSGRQFSNSRSEMNVSTLELGDSALYLCASRGSGMYEQYFGPGTRLTVT.

This clonotype was counted many times. The rearrangement joins TRBV25-1 to TRBJ1-2; D is unresolved. Germline V gene data show CDR1 as MGHDK and CDR2 as SYGVNS. The CDR3 runs to 13 residues. V lost 7 bases, J lost 1 base, and 10 bases lay in between. The CDR3 region is CASTLDGNYGYTF. CDR3 DNA: TGTGCCAGCACCTTGGACGGTAACTATGGCTACACCTTC.

Notes on this clonotype: This could be a read error, since a much larger clone is one nucleotide away. The rearrangement joins TRBV28 to TRBJ2-7; TRBD1 or TRBD2 may be the D gene (7 bases each). Deletions cut 6 bases from V and 5 bases from J, with 14 bases between. CDR3 size: 13 residues. Germline V gives CDR1 MDHEN, CDR2 SYDVKM. The CDR3, as DNA: TGTGCCAGCAGAGCGGGACAGCTAAACGAGCAGTACTTC. This encodes CASRAGQLNEQYF.

In this sample, this clonotype turned up many times. V and J are TRBV9 and TRBJ2-7, with a weak D call TRBD1 (6 bases). The germline CDR1 and CDR2 sequences are SGDLS and YYNGEE. The length of the CDR3 is 13 residues. Between the trimmed V and J ends, which lost 0 bases and 3 bases, there was a span of 7 bases. The CDR3 coding sequence is TGTGCCAGCAGCGTAGGACAGGACTACGAGCAGTACTTC. This encodes CASSVGQDYEQYF.

V usage is TRBV7-9 and J usage is TRBJ1-2; TRBD1 agrees at 8 bases. This CDR3 spans 16 amino acids. After removal of 1 base from V and 4 bases from J, the junction contained 8 bases not matched to a gene. In germline, CDR1 is SEHNR, CDR2 FQNEAQ (reference sequence). CDR3 DNA: TGTGCCAGCAGCTTAGAACCAGGGGGCGAAGGCTATGGCTACACCTTC. Protein: CASSLEPGGEGYGYTF.

The chain combines TRBV6-1 with TRBJ1-2, with a possible D match to TRBD1 (6 bases). V was clipped by 6 bases and J by 6 bases, with 17 bases between them. The germline CDR1 and CDR2 sequences are MNHNS and SASEGT. The CDR3 contains 14 residues. CDR3 residues: CASRKGQMGDGYTF. Here the CDR3 DNA reads TGTGCCAGCAGAAAAGGACAGATGGGTGATGGCTACACCTTC.

This clonotype was picked up many times. Germline is not matched at one junction end, which may reflect a read error. J is TRBJ2-2 and V is TRBV7-7; 10 nucleotides agree with TRBD2. The CDR3 has 16 amino acids. CDR1 is SSHAT and CDR2 is FNYEAQ in the germline V gene (reference sequence). The CDR3 DNA reads as TGTGCTAGCAGCTTAGTCGCTAGCGGGAGCGCCGGGGAGCTGTTTTTT. It codes for CASSLVASGSAGELFF.

The chain couples TRBV7-2 to TRBJ2-3; TRBD2 matches at 14 bases. After removal of 5 bases from V and 4 bases from J, the junction contained 14 bases not matched to a gene. Germline V gene sequence: CDR1 SGHTA, CDR2 FQGNSA. CDR3 size: 19 residues. This chain's CDR3 is CASSPTPGTSGGAPDTQYF. CDR3 nucleotides: TGTGCCAGCAGCCCTACCCCTGGGACTAGCGGGGGTGCCCCAGATACGCAGTATTTT. The whole variable domain, filled in from reference TRBV7-2 and TRBJ2-3, reads GAGVSQSPSNKVTEKGKDVELRCDPISGHTALYWYRQSLGQGLEFLIYFQGNSAPDKSGLPSDRFSAERTGGSVSTLTIQRTQQEDSAVYLCASSPTPGTSGGAPDTQYFGPGTRLTVL.

This clonotype appeared many times. The junction and the germline gene differ at one end; a read error may be behind it. The V call is TRBV28, the J call TRBJ2-6; 9 bases are shared with TRBD2. The CDR3 has 19 residues. The V gene's germline CDR1 is MDHEN and CDR2 SYDVKM. Written as DNA, the CDR3 is TGTGCCAGCAGTCCCAGCGGGAGGCGAGTACTCTCTCGGGCCAACGTCCTGACTTTC. Protein product: CASSPSGRRVLSRANVLTF.

This rearrangement joins TRBV20-1 to TRBJ2-6; D unclear. Germline CDR1 DFQATT, CDR2 SNEGSKA (reference sequence). V was trimmed by 1 base and J by 2 bases, leaving 6 bases between them. This CDR3 is built from 14 residues. Here the CDR3 DNA reads TGCAGTGCTAGAGGTGTGACTGGGGCCAACGTCCTGACTTTC. Its protein is CSARGVTGANVLTF.

Many counts were recorded for this clonotype. The rearrangement joins TRBV7-2 to TRBJ2-7; TRBD2 aligns across 8 bases. Germline CDR1 reads SGHTA; CDR2 reads FQGNSA. V was clipped by 5 bases and J by 6 bases; unmatched bases: 12. The CDR3 has 15 residues. The CDR3 DNA sequence: TGTGCCAGCAGCCCCCAGCTAGCGGGCACCCTCGAGCAGTACTTC. This sequence encodes CASSPQLAGTLEQYF.

This chain links TRBV10-2 with TRBJ2-2, with D tentatively TRBD1 (5 bases). This CDR3 contains 13 residues. Germline values: CDR1 WSHSY, CDR2 SAAADI. V lost 7 bases and J lost 1, with 7 bases in between. CDR3 amino acids: CASTQGNTGELFF. CDR3 bases: TGCGCCAGCACGCAGGGGAACACCGGGGAGCTGTTTTTT.

This clonotype was observed at least ten times. The chain uses TRBV2 and TRBJ2-2; no firm D call. Trimming pared 6 bases from V and 6 bases from J, leaving 17 bases between. The CDR3 extends over 15 amino acids. Looked up from germline, CDR1 is SNHLY and CDR2 is FYNNEI. CDR3 sequence: CASSQVGQAAGELFF. The CDR3 DNA follows: TGTGCCAGCAGCCAAGTGGGCCAGGCCGCCGGGGAGCTGTTTTTT. Complete variable domain (other parts from reference TRBV2 and TRBJ2-2): EPEVTQTPSHQVTQMGQEVILRCVPISNHLYFYWYRQILGQKVEFLVSFYNNEISEKSEIFDDQFSVERPDGSNFTLKIRSTKLEDSAMYFCASSQVGQAAGELFFGEGSRLTVL.

This sequence joins TRBV6-5 and TRBJ2-7; D is unclear. V was shortened by 2 bases and J by 7 bases, with 18 bases between the two germline ends. The CDR3 runs 15 residues. Looked up from germline, CDR1 is MNHEY and CDR2 is SVGAGI. The CDR3 nucleotides read TGTGCCAGCAGTTACACAAATCGGATTGGGAAAGAGCAGTACTTC. Amino acid sequence: CASSYTNRIGKEQYF.

The sample holds a few counts of this clonotype. The rearrangement uses TRBV2 and TRBJ2-1; D remains unclear. This CDR3 is built from 12 residues. The V end was cut by 6 bases, the J end by 8 bases, with 11 bases between. From germline, CDR1 is SNHLY and CDR2 FYNNEI. The chain's CDR3 is CASRLQFDEQFF. The CDR3 bases are TGTGCCAGCAGACTCCAGTTCGATGAGCAGTTCTTC.

The chain recombines TRBV5-5 with TRBJ1-5; D unresolved. Trimming pared 3 bases from V and 1 base from J, leaving 8 bases between. This CDR3 is built from 14 residues. Germline CDR1 is SGHKS and CDR2 is YYEKEE (reference sequence). The CDR3 region is CASSSGWSNQPQHF. The CDR3 bases are TGTGCCAGCAGCTCTGGTTGGAGCAATCAGCCCCAGCATTTT.

Only a few counts were recorded for this clonotype. The chain uses TRBV7-3 and TRBJ2-7; TRBD2 aligns across 7 bases. This CDR3 has 15 residues. Trimming removed 5 bases from V and 1 base from J; junction bases left unmatched: 8. Germline V lookup: CDR1 SGHTA, CDR2 FQGTGA. CDR3 in DNA: TGTGCCAGCAGCCCGGGGGGAGACCTTTCCTACGAGCAGTACTTC. It is translated as CASSPGGDLSYEQYF.

This clonotype was detected ten times or more. The rearrangement uses TRBV12-3 or TRBV12-4 and TRBJ1-1; possible D gene TRBD1, 6 bases. This CDR3 spans 14 amino acids. Trimming stripped 3 bases from V and 7 bases from J, with 15 bases between. The CDR3, as DNA: TGTGCCAGCAGTTTCGCGGGGGGGCAAGATGAAGCTTTCTTT. It yields the protein CASSFAGGQDEAFF.

This clonotype has a handful of counts. V and J are TRBV7-9 and TRBJ1-4, with D possibly matching TRBD1 (5 bases). Germline loops: CDR1 SEHNR, CDR2 FQNEAQ (reference sequence). The CDR3 loop spans 14 amino acids. Trimming took off 6 bases at V and 4 bases at J, with 12 bases between the two ends. CDR3: CASRRGKHNEKLFF. The CDR3, as DNA: TGTGCCAGCAGGAGGGGTAAACATAATGAAAAACTGTTTTTT.

Concerning this clonotype itself: This could be a read error, since a much larger clone is one nucleotide away. This chain joins TRBV28 and TRBJ2-7; TRBD2 is a possible D gene (7 bases). The CDR3 runs to 13 residues. CDR1 MDHEN and CDR2 SYDVKM come from the germline V gene. V lost 8 bases, J lost 7 bases, and 18 bases lay in between. The CDR3 protein is CASERAGADEQYF. In DNA form, the CDR3 reads TGTGCCAGCGAAAGGGCGGGGGCTGATGAGCAGTACTTC.

Here the CDR3 reads CASSPNPTGNTIYF. As DNA, the CDR3 is TGTGCCAGCAGCCCGAACCCCACAGGAAACACCATATATTTT. The chain couples TRBV7-9 to TRBJ1-3; no firm D call. V gave up 5 bases and J gave up 4 bases, with 12 bases separating them. The CDR3 runs 14 residues. From germline, CDR1 is SEHNR and CDR2 FQNEAQ (reference sequence).

Turning to this clonotype: A single base separates this from a much larger clone, so it may be a read error. The chain has TRBV7-9 and TRBJ2-5; D may be TRBD2 (6 bases). The CDR3 covers 13 residues. The germline CDR1 and CDR2 sequences are SEHNR and FQNEAQ (reference sequence). The CDR3 sequence is CASSPGLQKTQYF. CDR3 sequence (DNA): TGTGCCAGCAGCCCGGGACTCCAAAAGACCCAGTACTTC.

Concerning this clonotype: A single base separates this from a much larger clone, so it may be a read error. The chain is built from TRBV7-8 and TRBJ1-5; 7 bases line up with TRBD1. The germline CDR1 and CDR2 sequences are SGHVS and FQNEAQ. The CDR3 covers 14 residues. The CDR3 loop reads CASSGPGGHQPRHF. The CDR3 DNA is TGTGCCAGCTCGGGGCCAGGGGGTCATCAGCCCCGGCATTTT. The whole variable domain, filled in from reference TRBV7-8 and TRBJ1-5, reads GAGVSQSPRYKVAKRGQDVALRCDPISGHVSLFWYQQALGQGPEFLTYFQNEAQLDKSGLPSDRFFAERPEGSVSTLKIQRTQQEDSAVYLCASSGPGGHQPRHFGDGTRLSIL.

CDR3 residues: CASSSVRGNSYNEQFF. CDR3 bases: TGTGCCAGCAGCTCGGTCAGGGGAAATTCCTACAATGAGCAGTTCTTC. The rearrangement links TRBV7-2 to TRBJ2-1, with TRBD1 as a possible D gene (6 bases). Germline-derived CDR1 and CDR2 are SGHTA and FQGNSA. V lost 4 bases to trimming and J lost 1 base, with 14 bases between them. This CDR3 contains 16 residues.

At least ten counts were recorded for this clonotype. Relative to the germline gene, one junction end is altered; a read error may explain this. This rearrangement joins TRBV6-2 or TRBV6-3 to TRBJ1-1; 9 bases are a match to TRBD1. The CDR3 runs to 13 residues. The germline V gene encodes CDR1 MNHEY and CDR2 SVGEGT. The CDR3: CASSYVRTGDLYF. The CDR3 coding sequence is TGTGCCAGCAGTTACGTTCGGACAGGGGATCTGTATTTT.

This clonotype was observed at least ten times. J is TRBJ2-6 and V is TRBV7-8; TRBD1 matches 7 bases. After removal of 5 bases from V and 2 bases from J, the junction contained 6 bases not matched to a gene. CDR3 length equals 16 residues. From germline, CDR1 is SGHVS and CDR2 FQNEAQ. The CDR3 DNA reads as TGTGCCAGCAGCACCTACAGGGGAACTGGGGCCAACGTCCTGACTTTC. Translation gives CASSTYRGTGANVLTF.

As for this clonotype: This may be a read error: a much more frequent sequence differs by one nucleotide. This chain links TRBV6-1 with TRBJ2-2; TRBD2 matches at 9 bases. CDR1 and CDR2 from the germline V gene are MNHNS and SASEGT. CDR3 length equals 15 residues. The CDR3 here is CASRASGMYTGGLFF. CDR3 nucleotides: TGTGCCAGCAGGGCTAGCGGGATGTACACCGGGGGGCTGTTTTTT.

This clonotype was observed a handful of times. A much larger clone differs by one base, so this may be a read error. The chain recombines TRBV12-3 or TRBV12-4 with TRBJ1-4, with TRBD1 matching over 9 bases. CDR3 length equals 14 residues. The DNA for the CDR3 is TGTGCCAACAGTCCGGACAGGGGTGTTGAAAAACTGTTTTTT. As protein: CANSPDRGVEKLFF.

This clonotype was observed a few times. The chain uses TRBV7-2 and TRBJ1-4, with 9 bases matching TRBD1. V shed 2 bases and J 6 bases; nucleotides not matched to a gene: 7. Germline loops: CDR1 SGHTA, CDR2 FQGNSA. There are 16 residues in the CDR3. Here the CDR3 DNA reads TGTGCCAGCAGCTTATTTATGGGACAGGGCCATGAAAAACTGTTTTTT. Translating it yields CASSLFMGQGHEKLFF.

The table lists this clonotype with many counts. The genes are TRBV11-2 and TRBJ2-7; D not resolved. Germline V CDR1 and CDR2: SGHAT, FQNNGV. The CDR3 is 14 amino acids. With 2 bases removed from V and 2 bases from J, the gap between germline ends came to 10 bases. CDR3 sequence: CASSLTDVAYEQYF. CDR3 in DNA: TGTGCCAGCAGCTTAACAGATGTGGCCTACGAGCAGTACTTC.

This clonotype was recorded many times. The V gene is TRBV12-3 or TRBV12-4, the J gene TRBJ1-2, with D possibly being TRBD1 (6 bases). The CDR3 is 14 amino acids. V was cut by 5 bases and J by 3 bases, with 13 bases left in between. The CDR3 region has the DNA TGTGCCAGCAGTCCCACAGGGATGGACTATGGCTACACCTTC. It yields the protein CASSPTGMDYGYTF.